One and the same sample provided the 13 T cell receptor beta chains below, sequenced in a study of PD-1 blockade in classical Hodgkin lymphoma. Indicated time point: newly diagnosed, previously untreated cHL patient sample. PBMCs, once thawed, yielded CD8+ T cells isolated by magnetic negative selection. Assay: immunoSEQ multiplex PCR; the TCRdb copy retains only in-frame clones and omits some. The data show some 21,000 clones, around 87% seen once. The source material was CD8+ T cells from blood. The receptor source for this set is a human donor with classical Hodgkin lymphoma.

CDR3 bases: TGTGCCAGCAGTTCAACGGACAGGGGATATGGCTACACCTTC. Protein product: CASSSTDRGYGYTF. The rearrangement joins TRBV6-6 to TRBJ1-2; TRBD1 matches 9 bases. Germline loops: CDR1 MNHNY, CDR2 SVGAGI (reference sequence). This CDR3 has 14 residues. V shed 4 bases, J shed 5 bases, and the junction held 5 bases outside the gene matches.

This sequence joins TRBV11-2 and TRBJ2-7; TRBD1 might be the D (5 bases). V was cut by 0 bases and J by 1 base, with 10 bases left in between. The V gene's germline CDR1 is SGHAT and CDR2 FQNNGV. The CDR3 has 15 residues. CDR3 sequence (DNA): TGTGCCAGCAGCTTAGAGTATGACAGTTCCTACGAGCAGTACTTC. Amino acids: CASSLEYDSSYEQYF.

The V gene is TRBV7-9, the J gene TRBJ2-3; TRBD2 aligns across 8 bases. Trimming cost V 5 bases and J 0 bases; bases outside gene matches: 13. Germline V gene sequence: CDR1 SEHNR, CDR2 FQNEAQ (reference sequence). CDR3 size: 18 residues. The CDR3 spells CASSSLRGGEASTDTQYF. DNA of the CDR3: TGTGCCAGCAGCAGCCTCCGGGGGGGAGAAGCTAGCACAGATACGCAGTATTTT.

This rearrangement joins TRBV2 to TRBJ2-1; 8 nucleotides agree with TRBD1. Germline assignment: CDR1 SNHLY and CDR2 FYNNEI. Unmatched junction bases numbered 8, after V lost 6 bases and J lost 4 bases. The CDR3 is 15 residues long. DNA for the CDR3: TGTGCCAGCAGGGGGGGACAGGTGAGGTACAATGAGCAGTTCTTC. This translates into CASRGGQVRYNEQFF. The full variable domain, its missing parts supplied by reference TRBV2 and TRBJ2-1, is EPEVTQTPSHQVTQMGQEVILRCVPISNHLYFYWYRQILGQKVEFLVSFYNNEISEKSEIFDDQFSVERPDGSNFTLKIRSTKLEDSAMYFCASRGGQVRYNEQFFGPGTRLTVL.

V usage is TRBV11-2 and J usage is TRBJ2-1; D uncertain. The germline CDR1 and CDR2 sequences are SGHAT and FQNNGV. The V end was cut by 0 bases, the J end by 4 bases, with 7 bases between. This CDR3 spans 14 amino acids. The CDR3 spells CASSLDSPYNEQFF. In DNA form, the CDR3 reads TGTGCCAGCAGCTTAGACAGCCCATACAATGAGCAGTTCTTC.

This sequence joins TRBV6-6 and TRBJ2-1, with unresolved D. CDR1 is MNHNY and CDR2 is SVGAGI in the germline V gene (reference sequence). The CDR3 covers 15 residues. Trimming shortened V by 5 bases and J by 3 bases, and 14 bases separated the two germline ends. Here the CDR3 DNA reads TGTGCCAGCAGTCACCAGGCGGAGAACTACAATGAGCAGTTCTTC. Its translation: CASSHQAENYNEQFF.

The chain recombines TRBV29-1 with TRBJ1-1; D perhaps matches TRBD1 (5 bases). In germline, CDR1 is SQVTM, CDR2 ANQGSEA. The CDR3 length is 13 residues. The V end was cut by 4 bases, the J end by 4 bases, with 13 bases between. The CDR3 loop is CSVGWGDGTEAFF. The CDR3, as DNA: TGCAGCGTTGGCTGGGGCGATGGCACTGAAGCTTTCTTT. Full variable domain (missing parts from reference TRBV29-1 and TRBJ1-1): SAVISQKPSRDICQRGTSLTIQCQVDSQVTMMFWYRQQPGQSLTLIATANQGSEATYESGFVIDKFPISRPNLTFSTLTVSNMSPEDSSIYLCSVGWGDGTEAFFGQGTRLTVV.

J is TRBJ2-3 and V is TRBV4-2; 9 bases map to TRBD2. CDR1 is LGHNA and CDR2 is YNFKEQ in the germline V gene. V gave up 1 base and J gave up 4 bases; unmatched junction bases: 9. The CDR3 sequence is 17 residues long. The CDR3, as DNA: TGTGCCAGCAGCCAAGTAGAGTCAGCGGGAGGTGCAGATACGCAGTATTTT. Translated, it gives CASSQVESAGGADTQYF.

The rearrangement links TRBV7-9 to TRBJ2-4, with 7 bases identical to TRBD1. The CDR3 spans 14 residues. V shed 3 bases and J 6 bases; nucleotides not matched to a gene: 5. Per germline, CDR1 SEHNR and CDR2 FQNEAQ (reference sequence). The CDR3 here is CASSFDRDANIQYF. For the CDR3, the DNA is TGTGCCAGCAGCTTCGACAGGGATGCAAACATTCAGTACTTC.

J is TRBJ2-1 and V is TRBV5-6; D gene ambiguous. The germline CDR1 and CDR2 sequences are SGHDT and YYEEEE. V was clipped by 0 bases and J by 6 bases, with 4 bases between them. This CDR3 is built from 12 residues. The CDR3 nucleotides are TGTGCCAGCAGCTTGGCGCGCAATGAGCAGTTCTTC. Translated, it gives CASSLARNEQFF.

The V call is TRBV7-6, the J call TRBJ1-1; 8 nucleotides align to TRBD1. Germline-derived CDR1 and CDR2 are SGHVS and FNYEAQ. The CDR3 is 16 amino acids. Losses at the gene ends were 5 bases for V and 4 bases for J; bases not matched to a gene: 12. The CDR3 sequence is CASSPGTGGFVTEAFF. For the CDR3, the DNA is TGTGCCAGCAGCCCAGGGACAGGAGGTTTTGTCACTGAAGCTTTCTTT.

Written as DNA, the CDR3 is TGTGCCAGCTCACCACCCAGGGCCCTGAACACTGAAGCTTTCTTT. Its protein is CASSPPRALNTEAFF. The rearrangement joins TRBV18 to TRBJ1-1, with D possibly TRBD1 on 5 matching bases. Trimming stripped 0 bases from V and 0 bases from J, with 8 bases between. Germline CDR1 KGHSH, CDR2 LQKENI. The CDR3 length is 15 residues.

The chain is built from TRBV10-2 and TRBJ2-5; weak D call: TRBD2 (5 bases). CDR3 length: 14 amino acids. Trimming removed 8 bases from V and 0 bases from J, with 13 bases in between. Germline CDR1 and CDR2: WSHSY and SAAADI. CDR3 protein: CASGFEGYQETQYF. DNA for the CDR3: TGCGCCAGCGGGTTTGAGGGATACCAAGAGACCCAGTACTTC.